This TCR beta chain came from a study of blood T cells in healthy people across ages. Study-wide results and limits: Older individuals had lower TCR beta diversity per million T cells (the decline was roughly linear). CMV infection status of these donors was not known.

Using a J-beta primer mix together with a sample-barcoded 5' primer, a second PCR was run for 7 to 11 cycles. Every molecule of cDNA carried a tag from a template-switch adaptor with 12 random nucleotides. TCRdb fed the 5' RACE reads into MiXCR, producing one record per CDR3 protein. Of fewer than 1.5 million distinct CDR3 sequences in the sample, roughly 45% were seen once. Points on this clonotype: The antigen remains unidentified.

Per sample, at least 5.5 micrograms of total RNA were extracted. CDR1 and CDR2 from the germline V gene are DFQATT and SNEGSKA (reference sequence). V shed 5 bases and J shed 2 bases, with 11 bases lying between them. CDR3 size: 13 residues. The J gene is TRBJ2-3, the V gene TRBV20-1; D is unclear. The sample comprised blood. The receptor was isolated from a woman aged 18-29 years in good health. The CDR3 reads CSAGPTLTDTQYF. For the CDR3, the DNA is TGCAGTGCTGGACCGACTCTCACAGATACGCAGTATTTT.